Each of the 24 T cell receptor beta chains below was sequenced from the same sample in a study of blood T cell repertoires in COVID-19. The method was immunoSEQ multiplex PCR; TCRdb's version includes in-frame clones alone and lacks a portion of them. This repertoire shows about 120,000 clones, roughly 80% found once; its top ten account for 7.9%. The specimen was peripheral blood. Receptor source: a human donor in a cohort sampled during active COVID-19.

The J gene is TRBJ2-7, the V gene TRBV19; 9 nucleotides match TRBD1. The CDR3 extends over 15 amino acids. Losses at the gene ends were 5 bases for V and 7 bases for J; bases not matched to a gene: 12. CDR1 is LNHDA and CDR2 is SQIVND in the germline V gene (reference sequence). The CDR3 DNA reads TGTGCCAGTAGTCCTCCGGGACAGGGATTTAATGAGCAGTACTTC. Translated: CASSPPGQGFNEQYF.

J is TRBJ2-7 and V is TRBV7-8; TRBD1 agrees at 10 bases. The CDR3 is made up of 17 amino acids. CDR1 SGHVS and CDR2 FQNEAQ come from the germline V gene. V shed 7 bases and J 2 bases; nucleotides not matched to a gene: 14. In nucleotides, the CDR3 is TGTGCCAGCACCCATGCCCGAGACGGGACAGGGGCCTACGAGCAGTACTTC. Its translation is CASTHARDGTGAYEQYF.

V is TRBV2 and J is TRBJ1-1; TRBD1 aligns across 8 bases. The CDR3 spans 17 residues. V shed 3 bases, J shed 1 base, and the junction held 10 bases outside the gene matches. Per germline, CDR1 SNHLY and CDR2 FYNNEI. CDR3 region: CASSDGRGLGRNTEAFF. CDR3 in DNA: TGTGCCAGCAGTGACGGCAGGGGGCTTGGTCGGAACACTGAAGCTTTCTTT. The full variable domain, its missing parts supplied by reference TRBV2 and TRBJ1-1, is EPEVTQTPSHQVTQMGQEVILRCVPISNHLYFYWYRQILGQKVEFLVSFYNNEISEKSEIFDDQFSVERPDGSNFTLKIRSTKLEDSAMYFCASSDGRGLGRNTEAFFGQGTRLTVV.

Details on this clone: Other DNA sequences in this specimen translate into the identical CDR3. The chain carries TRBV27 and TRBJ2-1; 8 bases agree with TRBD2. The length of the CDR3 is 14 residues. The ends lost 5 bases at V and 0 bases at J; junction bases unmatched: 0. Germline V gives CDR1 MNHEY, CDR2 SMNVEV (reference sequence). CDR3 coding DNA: TGTGCCAGCAGTGCGGGGGGCTCCTACAATGAGCAGTTCTTC. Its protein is CASSAGGSYNEQFF.

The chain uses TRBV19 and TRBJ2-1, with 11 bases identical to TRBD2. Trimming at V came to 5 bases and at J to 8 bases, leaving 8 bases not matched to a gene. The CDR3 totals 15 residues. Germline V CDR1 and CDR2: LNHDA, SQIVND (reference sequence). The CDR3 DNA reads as TGTGCCAGTAGTCGGGGGACTAGCGGACGGGATGAGCAGTTCTTC. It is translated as CASSRGTSGRDEQFF.

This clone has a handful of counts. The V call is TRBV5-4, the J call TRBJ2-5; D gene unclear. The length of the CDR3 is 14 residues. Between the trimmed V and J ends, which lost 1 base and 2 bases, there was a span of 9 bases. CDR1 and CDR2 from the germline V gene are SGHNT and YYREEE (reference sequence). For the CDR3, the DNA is TGTGCCAGCAGCTTGCGTAACAGACAAGAGACCCAGTACTTC. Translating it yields CASSLRNRQETQYF.

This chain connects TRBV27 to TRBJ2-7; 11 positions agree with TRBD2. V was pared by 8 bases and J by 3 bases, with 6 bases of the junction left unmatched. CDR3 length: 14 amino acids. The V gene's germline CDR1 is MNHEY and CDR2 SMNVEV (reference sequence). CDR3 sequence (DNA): TGTGCCAGCGCTCCGGGACTAGCGGACTACGAGCAGTACTTC. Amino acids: CASAPGLADYEQYF.

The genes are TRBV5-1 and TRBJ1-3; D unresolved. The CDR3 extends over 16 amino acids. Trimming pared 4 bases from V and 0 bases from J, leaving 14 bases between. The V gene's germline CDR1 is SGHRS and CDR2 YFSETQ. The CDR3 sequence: CASSRASTNSGNTIYF. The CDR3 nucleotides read TGCGCCAGCAGCAGAGCTTCAACTAACTCTGGAAACACCATATATTTT.

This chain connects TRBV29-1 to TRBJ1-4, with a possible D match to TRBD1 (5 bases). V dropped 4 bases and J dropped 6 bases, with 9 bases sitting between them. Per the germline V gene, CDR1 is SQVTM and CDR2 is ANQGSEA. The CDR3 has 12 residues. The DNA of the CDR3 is TGCAGCGTTGTCGACAGCTATGAAAAACTGTTTTTT. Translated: CSVVDSYEKLFF.

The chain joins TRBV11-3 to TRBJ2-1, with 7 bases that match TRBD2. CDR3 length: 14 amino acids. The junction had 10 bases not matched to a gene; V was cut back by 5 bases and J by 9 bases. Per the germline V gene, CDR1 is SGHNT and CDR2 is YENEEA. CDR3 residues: CASSPWTSRSEQFF. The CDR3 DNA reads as TGTGCCAGCAGCCCTTGGACTAGTCGGTCTGAGCAGTTCTTC.

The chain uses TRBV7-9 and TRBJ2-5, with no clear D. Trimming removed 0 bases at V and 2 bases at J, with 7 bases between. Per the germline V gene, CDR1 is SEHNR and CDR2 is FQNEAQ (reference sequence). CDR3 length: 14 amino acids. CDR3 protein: CASSLAPAQETQYF. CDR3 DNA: TGTGCCAGCAGCTTAGCGCCAGCGCAAGAGACCCAGTACTTC. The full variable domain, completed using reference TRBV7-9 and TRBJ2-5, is DTGVSQNPRHKITKRGQNVTFRCDPISEHNRLYWYRQTLGQGPEFLTYFQNEAQLEKSRLLSDRFSAERPKGSFSTLEIQRTEQGDSAMYLCASSLAPAQETQYFGPGTRLLVL.

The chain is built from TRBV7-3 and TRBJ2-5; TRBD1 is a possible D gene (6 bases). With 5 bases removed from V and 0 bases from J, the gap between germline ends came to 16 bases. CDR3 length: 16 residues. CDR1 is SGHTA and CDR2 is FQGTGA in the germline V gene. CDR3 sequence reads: CASSLLGQGDQETQYF. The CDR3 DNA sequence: TGTGCCAGCAGCCTCCTGGGACAAGGGGACCAAGAGACCCAGTACTTC.

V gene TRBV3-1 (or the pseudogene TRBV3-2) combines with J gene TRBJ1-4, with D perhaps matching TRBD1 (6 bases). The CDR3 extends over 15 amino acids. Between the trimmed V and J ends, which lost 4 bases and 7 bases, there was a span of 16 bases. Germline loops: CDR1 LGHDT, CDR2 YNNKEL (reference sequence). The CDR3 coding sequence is TGTGCCAGCAGCCCAGGGGCGGGGGCGGTTGAAAAACTGTTTTTT. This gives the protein CASSPGAGAVEKLFF.

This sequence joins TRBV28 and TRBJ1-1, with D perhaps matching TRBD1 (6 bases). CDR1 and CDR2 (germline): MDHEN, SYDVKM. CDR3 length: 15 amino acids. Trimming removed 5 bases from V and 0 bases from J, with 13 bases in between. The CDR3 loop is CASSPQGLMNTEAFF. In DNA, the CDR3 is TGTGCCAGCAGTCCGCAGGGGCTCATGAACACTGAAGCTTTCTTT.

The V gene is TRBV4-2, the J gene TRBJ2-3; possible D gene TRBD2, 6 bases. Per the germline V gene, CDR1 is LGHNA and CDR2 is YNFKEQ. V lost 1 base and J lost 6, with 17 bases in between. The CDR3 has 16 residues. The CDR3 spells CASSQVPAGLTDTQYF. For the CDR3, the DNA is TGTGCCAGCAGCCAAGTGCCAGCGGGCCTTACGGATACGCAGTATTTT.

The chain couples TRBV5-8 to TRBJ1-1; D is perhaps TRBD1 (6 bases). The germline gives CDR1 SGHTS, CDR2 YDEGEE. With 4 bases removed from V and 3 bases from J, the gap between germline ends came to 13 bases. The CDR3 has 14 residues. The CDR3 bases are TGTGCCAGCAGCGCTGGGAGGGGGGACACTGAAGCTTTCTTT. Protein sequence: CASSAGRGDTEAFF.

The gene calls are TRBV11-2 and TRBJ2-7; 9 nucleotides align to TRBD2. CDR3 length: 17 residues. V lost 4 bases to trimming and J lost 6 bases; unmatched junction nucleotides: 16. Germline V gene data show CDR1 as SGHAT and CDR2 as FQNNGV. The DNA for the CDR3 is TGTGCCAGCAGCTCGGGACGGCTAGCGGGGAAGGGCGGCGAGCAGTACTTC. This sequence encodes CASSSGRLAGKGGEQYF.

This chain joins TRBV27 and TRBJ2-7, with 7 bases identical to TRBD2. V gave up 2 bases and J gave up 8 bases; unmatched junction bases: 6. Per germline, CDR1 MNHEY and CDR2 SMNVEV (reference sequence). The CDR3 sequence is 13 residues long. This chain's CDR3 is CASSLSGSGQQYF. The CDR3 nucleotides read TGTGCCAGCAGTTTAAGTGGTAGCGGGCAGCAGTACTTC.

CDR3 nucleotides: TGTGCCAGCAGCTTTTGGGTGCACGGGATGAACACTGAAGCTTTCTTT. Translated, it gives CASSFWVHGMNTEAFF. This chain uses TRBV11-2 with TRBJ1-1; D is unclear. This CDR3 is built from 16 residues. V was shortened by 3 bases and J by 0 bases, with 14 bases between the two germline ends. CDR1 SGHAT and CDR2 FQNNGV come from the germline V gene.

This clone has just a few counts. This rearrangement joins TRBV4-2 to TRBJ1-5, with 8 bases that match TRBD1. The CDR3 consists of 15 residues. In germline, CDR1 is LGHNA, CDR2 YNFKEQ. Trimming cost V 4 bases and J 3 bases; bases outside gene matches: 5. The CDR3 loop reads CASSPRQGSNQPQHF. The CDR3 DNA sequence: TGTGCCAGCAGCCCCCGACAGGGGTCCAATCAGCCCCAGCATTTT.

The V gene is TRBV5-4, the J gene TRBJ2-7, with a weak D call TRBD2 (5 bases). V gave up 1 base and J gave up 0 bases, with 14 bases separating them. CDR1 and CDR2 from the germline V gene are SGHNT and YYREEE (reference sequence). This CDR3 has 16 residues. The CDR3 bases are TGTGCCAGCAGCTTGCGCGGGCGCGGCGACTCCTACGAGCAGTACTTC. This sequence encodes CASSLRGRGDSYEQYF.

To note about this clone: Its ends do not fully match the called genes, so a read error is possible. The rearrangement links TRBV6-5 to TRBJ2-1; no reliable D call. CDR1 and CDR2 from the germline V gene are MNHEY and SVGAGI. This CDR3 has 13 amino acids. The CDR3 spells CLAMASGYNEQFF. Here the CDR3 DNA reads TGCCTGGCAATGGCGTCCGGGTACAATGAGCAGTTCTTC.

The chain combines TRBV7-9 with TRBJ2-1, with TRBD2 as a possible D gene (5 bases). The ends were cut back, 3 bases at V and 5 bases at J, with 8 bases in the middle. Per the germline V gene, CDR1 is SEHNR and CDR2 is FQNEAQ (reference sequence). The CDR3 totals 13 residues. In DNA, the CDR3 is TGTGCCAGCAGCTTTACAGCGGACAATGAGCAGTTCTTC. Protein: CASSFTADNEQFF.

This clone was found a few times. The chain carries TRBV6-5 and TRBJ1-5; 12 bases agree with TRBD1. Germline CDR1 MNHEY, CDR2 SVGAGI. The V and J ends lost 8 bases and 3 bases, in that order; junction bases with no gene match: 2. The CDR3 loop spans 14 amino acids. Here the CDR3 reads CASGGQGANQPQHF. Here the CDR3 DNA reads TGTGCCAGCGGGGGACAGGGGGCCAATCAGCCCCAGCATTTT.